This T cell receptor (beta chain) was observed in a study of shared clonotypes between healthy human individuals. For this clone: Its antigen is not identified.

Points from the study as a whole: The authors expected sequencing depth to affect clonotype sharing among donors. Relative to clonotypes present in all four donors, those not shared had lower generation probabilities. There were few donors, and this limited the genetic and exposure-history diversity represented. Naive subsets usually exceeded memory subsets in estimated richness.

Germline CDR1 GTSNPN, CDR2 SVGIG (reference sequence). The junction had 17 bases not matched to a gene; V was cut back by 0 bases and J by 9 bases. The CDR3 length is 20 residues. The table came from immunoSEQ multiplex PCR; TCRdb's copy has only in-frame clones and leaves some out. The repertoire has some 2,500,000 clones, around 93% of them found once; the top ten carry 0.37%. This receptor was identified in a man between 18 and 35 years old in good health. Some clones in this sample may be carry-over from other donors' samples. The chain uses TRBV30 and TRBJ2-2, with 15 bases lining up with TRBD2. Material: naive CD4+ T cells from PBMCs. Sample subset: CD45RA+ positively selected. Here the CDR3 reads CAWSVGFSGTSGGRDRELFF. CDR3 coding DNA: TGTGCCTGGAGTGTTGGGTTCAGTGGGACTAGCGGGGGGCGGGACCGGGAGCTGTTTTTT.